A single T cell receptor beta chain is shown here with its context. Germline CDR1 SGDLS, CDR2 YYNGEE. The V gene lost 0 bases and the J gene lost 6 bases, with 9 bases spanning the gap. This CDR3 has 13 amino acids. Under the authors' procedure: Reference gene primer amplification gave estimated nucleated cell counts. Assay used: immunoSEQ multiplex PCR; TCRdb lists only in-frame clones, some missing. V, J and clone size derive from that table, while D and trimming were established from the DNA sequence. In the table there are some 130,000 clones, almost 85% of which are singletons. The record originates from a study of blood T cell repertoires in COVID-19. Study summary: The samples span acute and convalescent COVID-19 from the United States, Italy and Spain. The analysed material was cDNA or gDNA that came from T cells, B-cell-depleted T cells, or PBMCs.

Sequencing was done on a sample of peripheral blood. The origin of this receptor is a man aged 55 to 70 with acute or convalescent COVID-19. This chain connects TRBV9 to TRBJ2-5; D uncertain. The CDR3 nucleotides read TGTGCCAGCAGCGTAGGTGGCGGCAAGACCCAGTACTTC. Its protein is CASSVGGGKTQYF.